The rows below give T cell receptor beta chains drawn from one sample of a study of identical twins. MiXCR, run by TCRdb on the 5' RACE reads, gives a single entry per CDR3 protein. The table shows under 350,000 distinct CDR3 sequences, with roughly 8.6% occurring only once. These data are also associated with another study on yellow fever vaccine responses in identical twins.

Sequenced input: CD8+ T cells sorted from blood. The receptors derive from a young woman in good health. The CDR3 runs from the conserved cysteine through the conserved F or W. D genes are given only for firm matches. The size entry is marked missing in some rows and otherwise reads once, few, many or a size class.

cdr3_length: 14
d_call: .
clone_size: .
j_call: TRBJ2-3
v_call: TRBV27
cdr3_aa: CATQTRAGVDTQYF
cdr3_nt: TGTGCCACCCAGACCCGGGCAGGGGTAGATACGCAGTATTTT

cdr3_length: 16
d_call: .
clone_size: .
j_call: TRBJ2-1
v_call: TRBV11-3
cdr3_aa: CASSLGRGALGDEQFF
cdr3_nt: TGTGCCAGCAGCTTAGGACGGGGGGCCCTCGGCGATGAGCAGTTCTTC

cdr3_length: 17
d_call: .
clone_size: .
j_call: TRBJ2-3
v_call: TRBV29-1
cdr3_aa: CSVSSELGDRSTDTQYF
cdr3_nt: TGCAGCGTTAGTTCCGAATTGGGGGATCGTAGCACAGATACGCAGTATTTT

cdr3_length: 12
d_call: .
clone_size: few
j_call: TRBJ2-7
v_call: TRBV4-2
cdr3_aa: CASSQDSHEQYF
cdr3_nt: TGTGCCAGCAGCCAAGACAGCCACGAGCAGTACTTC

cdr3_length: 14
d_call: TRBD1
clone_size: many
j_call: TRBJ2-3
v_call: TRBV12-3/TRBV12-4
cdr3_aa: CASSSDREINTQYF
cdr3_nt: TGTGCCAGCAGTTCGGACAGGGAGATAAATACGCAGTATTTT

cdr3_length: 14
d_call: .
clone_size: many
j_call: TRBJ2-1
v_call: TRBV4-2
cdr3_aa: CASSPNPRAVEQFF
cdr3_nt: TGTGCCAGCAGCCCCAACCCCCGCGCAGTTGAGCAGTTCTTC

cdr3_length: 13
d_call: TRBD1
clone_size: many
j_call: TRBJ1-1
v_call: TRBV29-1
cdr3_aa: CSAWTGVNTEAFF
cdr3_nt: TGCAGCGCATGGACAGGGGTGAACACTGAAGCTTTCTTT

cdr3_length: 13
d_call: .
clone_size: many
j_call: TRBJ2-2
v_call: TRBV29-1
cdr3_aa: CSVEDRLSGELFF
cdr3_nt: TGCAGCGTTGAAGATAGGCTTTCCGGGGAGCTGTTTTTT

cdr3_length: 12
d_call: .
clone_size: many
j_call: TRBJ2-7
v_call: TRBV29-1
cdr3_aa: CSAASEVDEQYF
cdr3_nt: TGCAGCGCAGCGTCCGAGGTCGACGAGCAGTACTTC

cdr3_length: 15
d_call: .
clone_size: .
j_call: TRBJ2-3
v_call: TRBV4-3
cdr3_aa: CASSQGTNLGDTQYF
cdr3_nt: TGCGCCAGCAGCCAAGGGACCAATCTAGGAGATACGCAGTATTTT

cdr3_length: 12
d_call: .
clone_size: many
j_call: TRBJ2-1
v_call: TRBV6-5
cdr3_aa: CASSWDYNEQFF
cdr3_nt: TGTGCCAGCAGCTGGGACTACAATGAGCAGTTCTTC

cdr3_length: 17
d_call: .
clone_size: many
j_call: TRBJ2-7
v_call: TRBV4-3
cdr3_aa: CASSQESSLVPSYEQYF
cdr3_nt: TGCGCCAGCAGCCAAGAGTCCTCATTGGTGCCCTCCTACGAGCAGTACTTC

cdr3_length: 18
d_call: .
clone_size: .
j_call: TRBJ2-2
v_call: TRBV12-3/TRBV12-4
cdr3_aa: CALSLDVTGKTNTGELFF
cdr3_nt: TGTGCCCTCAGTTTAGATGTCACGGGGAAAACTAACACCGGGGAGCTGTTTTTT

cdr3_length: 15
d_call: TRBD2
clone_size: many
j_call: TRBJ2-7
v_call: TRBV4-3
cdr3_aa: CASSQAAGGLYEQYF
cdr3_nt: TGCGCCAGCAGCCAAGCGGCGGGAGGGTTGTACGAGCAGTACTTC

cdr3_length: 17
d_call: TRBD2
clone_size: .
j_call: TRBJ2-1
v_call: TRBV9
cdr3_aa: CASSVAWGLARYNEQFF
cdr3_nt: TGTGCCAGCAGCGTAGCCTGGGGACTAGCGAGGTACAATGAGCAGTTCTTC

cdr3_length: 11
d_call: TRBD2
clone_size: many
j_call: TRBJ2-1
v_call: TRBV7-9
cdr3_aa: CASSSGTRQFF
cdr3_nt: TGTGCCAGCAGCTCCGGGACTAGGCAGTTCTTC

cdr3_length: 13
d_call: .
clone_size: .
j_call: TRBJ2-7
v_call: TRBV4-1
cdr3_aa: CASSQDPSGEQYF
cdr3_nt: TGCGCCAGCAGCCAAGATCCCAGCGGCGAGCAGTACTTC

cdr3_length: 14
d_call: TRBD1
clone_size: many
j_call: TRBJ2-1
v_call: TRBV10-3
cdr3_aa: CAISEGQGHNEQFF
cdr3_nt: TGTGCCATCAGTGAGGGACAGGGACACAATGAGCAGTTCTTC

cdr3_length: 12
d_call: .
clone_size: .
j_call: TRBJ2-7
v_call: TRBV27
cdr3_aa: CASSGRSSEQYF
cdr3_nt: TGTGCCAGCAGTGGTCGAAGTTCCGAGCAGTACTTC

cdr3_length: 15
d_call: .
clone_size: many
j_call: TRBJ2-2
v_call: TRBV5-1
cdr3_aa: CASSLASQFGGELFF
cdr3_nt: TGCGCCAGCAGCTTGGCCAGCCAGTTCGGCGGGGAGCTGTTTTTT

cdr3_length: 16
d_call: TRBD1
clone_size: .
j_call: TRBJ1-2
v_call: TRBV20-1
cdr3_aa: CSASGTGGGGWFGYTF
cdr3_nt: TGCAGTGCTAGCGGGACAGGGGGCGGAGGGTGGTTTGGCTACACCTTC

cdr3_length: 14
d_call: .
clone_size: .
j_call: TRBJ2-7
v_call: TRBV7-9
cdr3_aa: CASSLVRTSYEQYF
cdr3_nt: TGTGCCAGCAGCCTGGTCAGAACCTCCTACGAGCAGTACTTC

cdr3_length: 15
d_call: .
clone_size: .
j_call: TRBJ1-2
v_call: TRBV12-3/TRBV12-4
cdr3_aa: CASSLNRQGKGGYTF
cdr3_nt: TGTGCCAGCAGTTTAAACCGGCAGGGCAAGGGTGGCTACACCTTC

cdr3_length: 14
d_call: .
clone_size: many
j_call: TRBJ2-1
v_call: TRBV28
cdr3_aa: CASSFATGNNEQFF
cdr3_nt: TGTGCCAGCAGTTTCGCGACAGGAAACAATGAGCAGTTCTTC

cdr3_length: 14
d_call: TRBD1
clone_size: few
j_call: TRBJ1-6
v_call: TRBV28
cdr3_aa: CASSRLTGDSPLHF
cdr3_nt: TGTGCCAGCAGTCGGTTGACAGGGGACTCACCCCTCCACTTT

cdr3_length: 13
d_call: .
clone_size: many
j_call: TRBJ1-5
v_call: TRBV6-4
cdr3_aa: CASSDNSNQPQHF
cdr3_nt: TGTGCCAGCAGTGACAATAGCAATCAGCCCCAGCATTTT

cdr3_length: 19
d_call: TRBD2
clone_size: .
j_call: TRBJ2-3
v_call: TRBV20-1
cdr3_aa: CSARDRLGLAGGLADTQYF
cdr3_nt: TGCAGTGCTAGAGACCGGCTGGGACTAGCGGGAGGGTTGGCAGATACGCAGTATTTT

cdr3_length: 14
d_call: .
clone_size: .
j_call: TRBJ2-3
v_call: TRBV20-1
cdr3_aa: CSATAPRRTDTQYF
cdr3_nt: TGCAGTGCAACAGCCCCCCGGAGGACAGATACGCAGTATTTT